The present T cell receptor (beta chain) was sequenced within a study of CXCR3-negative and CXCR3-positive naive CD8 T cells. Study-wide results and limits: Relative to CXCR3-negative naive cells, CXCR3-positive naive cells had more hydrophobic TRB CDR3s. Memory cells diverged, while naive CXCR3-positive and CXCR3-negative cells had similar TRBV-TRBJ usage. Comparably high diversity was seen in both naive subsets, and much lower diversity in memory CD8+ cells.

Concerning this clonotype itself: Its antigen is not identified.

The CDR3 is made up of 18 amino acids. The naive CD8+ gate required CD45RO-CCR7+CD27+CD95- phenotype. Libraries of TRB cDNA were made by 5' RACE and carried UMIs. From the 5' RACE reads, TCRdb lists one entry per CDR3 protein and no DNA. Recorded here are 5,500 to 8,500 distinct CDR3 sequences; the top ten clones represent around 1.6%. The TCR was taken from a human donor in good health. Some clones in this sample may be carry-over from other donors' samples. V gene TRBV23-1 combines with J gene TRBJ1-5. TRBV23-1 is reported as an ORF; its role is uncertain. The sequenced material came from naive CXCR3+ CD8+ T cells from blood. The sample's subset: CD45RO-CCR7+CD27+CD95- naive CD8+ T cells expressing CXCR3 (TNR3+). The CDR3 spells CASSQSVGIEGGNQPQHF.